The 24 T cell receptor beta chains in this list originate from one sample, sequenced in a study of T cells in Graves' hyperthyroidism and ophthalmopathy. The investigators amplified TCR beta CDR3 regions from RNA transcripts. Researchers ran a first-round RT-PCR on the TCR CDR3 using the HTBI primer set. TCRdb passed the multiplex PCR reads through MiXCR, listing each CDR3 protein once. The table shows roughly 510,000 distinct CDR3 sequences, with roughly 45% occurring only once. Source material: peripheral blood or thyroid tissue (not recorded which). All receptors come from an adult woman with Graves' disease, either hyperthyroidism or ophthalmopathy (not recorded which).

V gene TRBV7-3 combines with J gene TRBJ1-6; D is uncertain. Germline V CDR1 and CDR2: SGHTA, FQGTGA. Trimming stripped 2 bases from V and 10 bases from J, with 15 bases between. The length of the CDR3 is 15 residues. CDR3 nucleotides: TGTGCCAGCAGCTTATCGACATTAGGGAGGTCACCCCTCCACTTT. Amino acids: CASSLSTLGRSPLHF.

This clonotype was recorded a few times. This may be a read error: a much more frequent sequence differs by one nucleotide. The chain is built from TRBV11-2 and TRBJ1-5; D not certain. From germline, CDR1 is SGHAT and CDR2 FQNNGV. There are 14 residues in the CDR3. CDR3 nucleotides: TGTGCCGGCAGTCGAGGTGGGGGCAATCAGCCCCAGCATTTT. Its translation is CAGSRGGGNQPQHF.

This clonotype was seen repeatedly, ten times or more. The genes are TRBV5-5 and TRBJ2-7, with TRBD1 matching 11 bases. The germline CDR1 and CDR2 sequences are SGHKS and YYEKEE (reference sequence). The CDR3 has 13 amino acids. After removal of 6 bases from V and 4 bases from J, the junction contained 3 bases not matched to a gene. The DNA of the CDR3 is TGTGCCAGCACAGGACAGGGGGCTTACGAGCAGTACTTC. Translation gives CASTGQGAYEQYF.

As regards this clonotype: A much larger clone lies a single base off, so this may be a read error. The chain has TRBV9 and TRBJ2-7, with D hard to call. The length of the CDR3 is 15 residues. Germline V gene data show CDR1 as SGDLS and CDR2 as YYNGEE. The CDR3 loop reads CASSVSPGVAYERYF. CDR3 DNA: TGTGCCAGCAGCGTGAGTCCTGGGGTGGCCTACGAGCGGTACTTC.

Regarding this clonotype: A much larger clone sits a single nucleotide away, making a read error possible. CDR3 sequence reads: CASSVDQISCEQYF. The CDR3 DNA reads as TGTGCCAGCAGCGTAGATCAGATTTCCTGCGAGCAGTACTTC. This chain links TRBV9 with TRBJ2-7; D remains unclear. CDR3 length: 14 residues. Germline V gene lookup returns CDR1 SGDLS and CDR2 YYNGEE. The whole variable domain, remainder taken from reference TRBV9 and TRBJ2-7, is DSGVTQTPKHLITATGQRVTLRCSPRSGDLSVYWYQQSLDQGLQFLIQYYNGEERAKGNILERFSAQQFPDLHSELNLSSLELGDSALYFCASSVDQISCEQYFGPGTRLTVT.

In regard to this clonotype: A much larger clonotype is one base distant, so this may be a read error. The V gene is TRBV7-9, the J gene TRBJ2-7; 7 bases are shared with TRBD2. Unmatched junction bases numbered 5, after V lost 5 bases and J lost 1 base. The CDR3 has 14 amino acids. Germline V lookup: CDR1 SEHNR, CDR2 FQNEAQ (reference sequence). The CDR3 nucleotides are TGTGCCAGCAGCGGGGCGGGAGCATCCTACGAGCAGTACTTC. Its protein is CASSGAGASYEQYF.

CDR3 nucleotides: TGTGCCAGTCGCAAGCGGGCCTCAAGCCACGAGCAGTACTTC. This gives the protein CASRKRASSHEQYF. The rearrangement joins TRBV19 to TRBJ2-7; a possible D gene is TRBD2 (6 bases). The germline gives CDR1 LNHDA, CDR2 SQIVND (reference sequence). V was shortened by 8 bases and J by 5 bases, with 19 bases between the two germline ends. The CDR3 is 14 residues long.

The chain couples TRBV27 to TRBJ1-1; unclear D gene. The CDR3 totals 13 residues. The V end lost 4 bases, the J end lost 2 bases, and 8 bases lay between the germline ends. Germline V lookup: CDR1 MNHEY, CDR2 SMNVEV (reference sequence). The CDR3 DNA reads TGTGCCAGCAGTTGGGTCAGTAACACTGAAGCTTTCTTT. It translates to CASSWVSNTEAFF.

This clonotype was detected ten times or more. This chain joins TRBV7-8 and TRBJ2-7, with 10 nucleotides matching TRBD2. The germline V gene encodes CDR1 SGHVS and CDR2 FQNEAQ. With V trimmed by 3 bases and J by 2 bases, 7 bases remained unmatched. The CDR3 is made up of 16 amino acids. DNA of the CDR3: TGTGCCAGCAGCTTCAAGTTAGCGGGAGGCGCCTACGAGCAGTACTTC. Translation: CASSFKLAGGAYEQYF.

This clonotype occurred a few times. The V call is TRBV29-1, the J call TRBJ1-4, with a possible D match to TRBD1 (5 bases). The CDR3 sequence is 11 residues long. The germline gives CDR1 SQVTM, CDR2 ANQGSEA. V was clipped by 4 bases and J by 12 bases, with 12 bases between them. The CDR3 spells CSVVWGIELFF. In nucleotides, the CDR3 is TGCAGCGTTGTGTGGGGGATTGAACTGTTTTTT.

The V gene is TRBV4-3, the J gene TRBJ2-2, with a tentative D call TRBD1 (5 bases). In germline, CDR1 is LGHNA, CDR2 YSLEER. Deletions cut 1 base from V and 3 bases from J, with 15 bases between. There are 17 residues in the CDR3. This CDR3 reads CASSQGLWEGDTGELFF. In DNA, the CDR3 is TGCGCCAGCAGCCAAGGCCTCTGGGAAGGGGACACCGGGGAGCTGTTTTTT.

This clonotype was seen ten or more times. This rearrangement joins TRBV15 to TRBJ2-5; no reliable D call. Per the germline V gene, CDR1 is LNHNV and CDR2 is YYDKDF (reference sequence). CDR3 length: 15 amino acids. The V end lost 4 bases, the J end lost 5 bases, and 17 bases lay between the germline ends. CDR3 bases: TGTGCCACCAGCAACAGAAGGCCTGGTGCGGAGACCCAGTACTTC. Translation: CATSNRRPGAETQYF.

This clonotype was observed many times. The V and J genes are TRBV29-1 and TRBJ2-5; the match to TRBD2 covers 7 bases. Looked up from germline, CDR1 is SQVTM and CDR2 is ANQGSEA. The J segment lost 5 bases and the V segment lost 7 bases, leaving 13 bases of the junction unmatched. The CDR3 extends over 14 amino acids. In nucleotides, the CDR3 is TGCAGCGCCGATCGATCGGGGGGTGGCGAGACCCAGTACTTC. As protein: CSADRSGGGETQYF.

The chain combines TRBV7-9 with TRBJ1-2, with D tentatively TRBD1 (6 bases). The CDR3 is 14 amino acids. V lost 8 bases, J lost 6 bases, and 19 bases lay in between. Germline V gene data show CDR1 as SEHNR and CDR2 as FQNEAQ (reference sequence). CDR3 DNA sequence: TGTGCCAGCGGCAGGTCAACAGGGACGCATGGCTACACCTTC. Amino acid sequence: CASGRSTGTHGYTF.

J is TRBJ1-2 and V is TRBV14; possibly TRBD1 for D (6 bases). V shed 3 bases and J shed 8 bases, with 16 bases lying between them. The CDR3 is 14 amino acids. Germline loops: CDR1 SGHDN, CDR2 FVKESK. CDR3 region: CASSQQNREGGYTF. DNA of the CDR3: TGTGCCAGCAGCCAGCAGAACAGGGAGGGAGGCTACACCTTC.

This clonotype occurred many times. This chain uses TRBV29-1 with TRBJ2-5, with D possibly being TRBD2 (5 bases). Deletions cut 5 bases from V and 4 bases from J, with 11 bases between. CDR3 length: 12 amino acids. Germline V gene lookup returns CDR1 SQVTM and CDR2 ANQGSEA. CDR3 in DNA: TGCAGCGTTCTTATTCGGGGAGAGACCCAGTACTTC. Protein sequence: CSVLIRGETQYF.

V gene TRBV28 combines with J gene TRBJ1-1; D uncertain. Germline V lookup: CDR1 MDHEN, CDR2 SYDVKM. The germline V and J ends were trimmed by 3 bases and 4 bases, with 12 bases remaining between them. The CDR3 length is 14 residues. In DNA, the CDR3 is TGTGCCAGCAGTTTCTCCAGACATGTCACTGAAGCTTTCTTT. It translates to CASSFSRHVTEAFF.

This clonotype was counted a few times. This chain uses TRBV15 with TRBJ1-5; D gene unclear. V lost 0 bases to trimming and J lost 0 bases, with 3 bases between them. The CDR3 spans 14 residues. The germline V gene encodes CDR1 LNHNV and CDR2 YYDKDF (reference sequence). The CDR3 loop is CATSRDISNQPQHF. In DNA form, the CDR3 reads TGTGCCACCAGCAGAGACATTAGCAATCAGCCCCAGCATTTT.

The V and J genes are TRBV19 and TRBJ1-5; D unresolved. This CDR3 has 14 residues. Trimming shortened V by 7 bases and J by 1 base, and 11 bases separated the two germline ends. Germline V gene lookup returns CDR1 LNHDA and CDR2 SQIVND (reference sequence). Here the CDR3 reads CASNRGKSNQPQHF. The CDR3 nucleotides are TGTGCCAGTAACCGAGGAAAAAGCAATCAGCCCCAGCATTTT.

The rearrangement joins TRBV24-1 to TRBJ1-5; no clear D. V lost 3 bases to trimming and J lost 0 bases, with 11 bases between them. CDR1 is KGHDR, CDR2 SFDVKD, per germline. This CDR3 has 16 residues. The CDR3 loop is CATSDPTAHSNQPQHF. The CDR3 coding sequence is TGTGCCACCAGTGATCCCACCGCTCATAGCAATCAGCCCCAGCATTTT.

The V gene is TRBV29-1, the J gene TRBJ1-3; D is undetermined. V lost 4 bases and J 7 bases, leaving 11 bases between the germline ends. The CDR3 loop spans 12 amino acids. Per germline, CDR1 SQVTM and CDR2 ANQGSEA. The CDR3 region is CSVAGSTNTIYF. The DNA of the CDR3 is TGCAGCGTTGCGGGCTCGACGAACACCATATATTTT.

CDR3 nucleotides: TGCAGTGCTAGCGACCCGGGGGCCAACGTCCTGACTTTC. This translates into CSASDPGANVLTF. This chain connects TRBV20-1 to TRBJ2-6; no reliable D call. Trimming took off 3 bases at V and 4 bases at J, with 7 bases between the two ends. The germline gives CDR1 DFQATT, CDR2 SNEGSKA (reference sequence). The CDR3 spans 13 residues.

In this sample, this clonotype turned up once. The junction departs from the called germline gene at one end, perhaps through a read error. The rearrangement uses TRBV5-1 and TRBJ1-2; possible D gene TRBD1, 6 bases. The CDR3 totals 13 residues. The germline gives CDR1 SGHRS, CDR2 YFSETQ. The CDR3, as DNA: TGTGCCAGCAGCTTGGGGGCCAGGGATGGCTACACCTTC. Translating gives CASSLGARDGYTF.

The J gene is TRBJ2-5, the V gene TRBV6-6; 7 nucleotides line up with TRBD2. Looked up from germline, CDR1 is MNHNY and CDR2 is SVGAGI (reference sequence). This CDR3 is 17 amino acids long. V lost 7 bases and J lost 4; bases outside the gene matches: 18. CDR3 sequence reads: CASTPTGTKGGRETQYF. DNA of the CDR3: TGTGCCAGCACCCCAACCGGGACTAAAGGCGGGAGAGAGACCCAGTACTTC.